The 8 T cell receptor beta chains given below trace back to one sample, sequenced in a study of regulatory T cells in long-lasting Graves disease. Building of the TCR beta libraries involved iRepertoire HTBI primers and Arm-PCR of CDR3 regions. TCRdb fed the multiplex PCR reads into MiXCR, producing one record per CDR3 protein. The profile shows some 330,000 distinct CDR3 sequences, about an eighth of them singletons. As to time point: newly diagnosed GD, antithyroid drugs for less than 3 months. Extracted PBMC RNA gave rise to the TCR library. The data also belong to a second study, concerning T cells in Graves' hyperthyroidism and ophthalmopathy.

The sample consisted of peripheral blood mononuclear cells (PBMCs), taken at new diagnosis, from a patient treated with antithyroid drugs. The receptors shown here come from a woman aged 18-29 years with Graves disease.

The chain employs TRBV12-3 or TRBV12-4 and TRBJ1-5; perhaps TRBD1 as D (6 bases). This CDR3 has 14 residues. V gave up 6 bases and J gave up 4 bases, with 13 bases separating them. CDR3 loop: CASRAGVRNQPQHF. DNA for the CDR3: TGTGCCAGCAGGGCAGGGGTGAGGAATCAGCCCCAGCATTTT.

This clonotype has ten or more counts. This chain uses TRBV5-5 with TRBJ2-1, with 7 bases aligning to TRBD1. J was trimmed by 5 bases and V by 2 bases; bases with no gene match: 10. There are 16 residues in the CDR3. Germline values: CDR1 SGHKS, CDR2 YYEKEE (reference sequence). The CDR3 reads CASSFVPGQLNNEQFF. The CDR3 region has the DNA TGTGCCAGCAGCTTCGTCCCGGGACAGCTTAACAATGAGCAGTTCTTC. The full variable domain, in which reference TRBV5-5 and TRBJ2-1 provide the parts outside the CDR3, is DAGVTQSPTHLIKTRGQQVTLRCSPISGHKSVSWYQQVLGQGPQFIFQYYEKEERGRGNFPDRFSARQFPNYSSELNVNALLLGDSALYLCASSFVPGQLNNEQFFGPGTRLTVL.

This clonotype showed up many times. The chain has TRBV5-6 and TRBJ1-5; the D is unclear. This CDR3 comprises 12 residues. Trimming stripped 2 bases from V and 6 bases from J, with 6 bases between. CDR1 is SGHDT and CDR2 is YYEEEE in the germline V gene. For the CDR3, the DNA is TGTGCCAGCAGCTTCCAGAGTCAGCCCCAGCATTTT. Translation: CASSFQSQPQHF.

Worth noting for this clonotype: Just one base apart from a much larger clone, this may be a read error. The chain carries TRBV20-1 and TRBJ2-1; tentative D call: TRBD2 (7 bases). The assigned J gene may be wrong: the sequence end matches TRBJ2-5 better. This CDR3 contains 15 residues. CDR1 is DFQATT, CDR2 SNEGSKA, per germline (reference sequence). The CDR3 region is CSAAPGTTDRKTQYF. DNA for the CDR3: TGCAGTGCCGCCCCCGGGACTACCGACAGGAAGACCCAGTACTTC.

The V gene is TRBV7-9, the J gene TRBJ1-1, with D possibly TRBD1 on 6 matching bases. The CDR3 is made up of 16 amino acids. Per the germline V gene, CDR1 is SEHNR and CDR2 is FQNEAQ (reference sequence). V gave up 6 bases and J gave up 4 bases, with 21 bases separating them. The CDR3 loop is CASSPLYEGGSTEAFF. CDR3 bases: TGTGCCAGCAGTCCGTTATATGAGGGGGGAAGCACTGAAGCTTTCTTT.

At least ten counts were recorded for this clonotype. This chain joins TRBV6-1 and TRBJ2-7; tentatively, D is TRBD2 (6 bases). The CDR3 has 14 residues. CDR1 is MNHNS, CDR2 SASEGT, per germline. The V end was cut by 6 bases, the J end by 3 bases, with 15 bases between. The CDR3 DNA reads TGTGCCAGCAGGAAAGACCGGGAGTACTACGAGCAGTACTTC. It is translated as CASRKDREYYEQYF.

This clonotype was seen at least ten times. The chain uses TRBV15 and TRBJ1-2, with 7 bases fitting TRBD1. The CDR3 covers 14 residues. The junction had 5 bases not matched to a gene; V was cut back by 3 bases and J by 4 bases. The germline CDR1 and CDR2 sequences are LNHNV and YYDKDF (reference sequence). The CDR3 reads CATSRGDRSYGYTF. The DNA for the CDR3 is TGTGCCACCAGCAGGGGGGACAGAAGCTATGGCTACACCTTC. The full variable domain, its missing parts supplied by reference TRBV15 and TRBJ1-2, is DAMVIQNPRYQVTQFGKPVTLSCSQTLNHNVMYWYQQKSSQAPKLLFHYYDKDFNNEADTPDNFQSRRPNTSFCFLDIRSPGLGDTAMYLCATSRGDRSYGYTFGSGTRLTVV.

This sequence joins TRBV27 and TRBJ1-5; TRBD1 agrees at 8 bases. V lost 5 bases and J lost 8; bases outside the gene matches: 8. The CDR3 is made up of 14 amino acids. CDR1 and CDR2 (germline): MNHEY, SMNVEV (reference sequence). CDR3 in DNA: TGTGCCAGCAGTGGCCGGACAGGGATGAAGCCCCAGCATTTT. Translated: CASSGRTGMKPQHF.